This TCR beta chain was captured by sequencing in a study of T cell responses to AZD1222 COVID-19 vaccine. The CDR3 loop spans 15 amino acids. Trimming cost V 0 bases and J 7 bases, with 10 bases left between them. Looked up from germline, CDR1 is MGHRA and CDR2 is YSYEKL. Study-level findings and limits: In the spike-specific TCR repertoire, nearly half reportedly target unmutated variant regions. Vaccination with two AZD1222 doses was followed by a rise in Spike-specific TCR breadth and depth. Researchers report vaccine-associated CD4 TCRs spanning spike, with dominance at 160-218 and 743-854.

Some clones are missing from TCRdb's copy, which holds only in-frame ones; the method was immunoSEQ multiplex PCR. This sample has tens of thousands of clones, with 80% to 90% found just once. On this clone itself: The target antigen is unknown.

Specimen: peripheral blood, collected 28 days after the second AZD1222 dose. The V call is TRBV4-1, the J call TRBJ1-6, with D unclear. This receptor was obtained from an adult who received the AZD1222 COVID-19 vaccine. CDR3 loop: CASSQEVRKNSPLHF. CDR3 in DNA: TGCGCCAGCAGCCAAGAGGTCAGAAAGAATTCACCCCTCCACTTT.